There are a few counts of the clone carrying this T cell receptor (beta chain). This specimen comes from a study of blood T cell repertoires in COVID-19. Study-level information: The study drew acute and convalescent COVID-19 samples from the United States, Italy and Spain. Sample material is recorded as cDNA or gDNA derived from T cells, B-cell-depleted T cells, or PBMCs.

Per the study methods: The authors estimated nucleated cell counts from reference gene primer amplification. TCRdb's copy holds only in-frame clones and misses some; the assay was immunoSEQ multiplex PCR. V, J and clone size reflect that table, while D and trimming were determined from the DNA. The sample lists more than 150,000 clones, roughly nine tenths occurring once. V was pared by 2 bases and J by 4 bases, with 5 bases between. Germline CDR1 reads SGHAT; CDR2 reads FQNNGV. CDR3 size: 13 residues. The TCR was taken from a man aged 18-30 years with acute or convalescent COVID-19. The sample taken for sequencing was peripheral blood. This chain links TRBV11-2 with TRBJ1-4; D ambiguous. The CDR3 here is CASSLSVNEKLFF. As DNA, the CDR3 is TGTGCCAGCAGCTTATCGGTTAATGAAAAACTGTTTTTT.